The entry that follows covers one T cell receptor beta chain sequence. The junction departs from germline at one end; a sequencing error may be responsible. This CDR3 contains 12 residues. Per the germline V gene, CDR1 is ENHRY and CDR2 is SYGVKD. The sample is drawn from a study of molecular identifiers for immune sequencing clone quantification. Every naive CD8 library was made from between roughly 18,000 and 1,000,000 sorted cells with 10%, 30% or 50% RNA. TCRdb reprocessed the PCR reads via MiXCR and lists one record per CDR3 protein. This sample has roughly 320,000 distinct CDR3 sequences, with about 23% found just once.

The genes are TRBV10-3 and TRBJ1-1; D is unresolved. This TCR was recovered from a human donor in good health. Some libraries in this study had Jurkat cell RNA spiked in. The specimen was naive CD8+ T cells from blood, with Jurkat cell RNA spiked in. Subset described: FACS-sorted CD8+CD4-CCR7+CD45RA+ naive T cells. CDR3 nucleotides: TGTGCCATCGGGCCTCTGAACACTAAAGCTTTCTTT. Translating gives CAIGPLNTKAFF.